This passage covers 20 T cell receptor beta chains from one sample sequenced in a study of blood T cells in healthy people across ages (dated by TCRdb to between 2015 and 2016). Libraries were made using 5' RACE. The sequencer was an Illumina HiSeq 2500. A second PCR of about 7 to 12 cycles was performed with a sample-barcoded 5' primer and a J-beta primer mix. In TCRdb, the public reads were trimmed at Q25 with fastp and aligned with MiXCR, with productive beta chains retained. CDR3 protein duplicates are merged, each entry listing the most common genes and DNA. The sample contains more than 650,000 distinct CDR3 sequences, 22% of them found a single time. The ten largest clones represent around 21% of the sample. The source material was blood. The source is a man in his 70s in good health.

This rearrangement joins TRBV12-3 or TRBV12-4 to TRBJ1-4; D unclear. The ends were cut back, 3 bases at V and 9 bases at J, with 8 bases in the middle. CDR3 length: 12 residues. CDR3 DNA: TGTGCCAGCAGTTTTCTGGAACAAAAACTGTTTTTT. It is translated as CASSFLEQKLFF.

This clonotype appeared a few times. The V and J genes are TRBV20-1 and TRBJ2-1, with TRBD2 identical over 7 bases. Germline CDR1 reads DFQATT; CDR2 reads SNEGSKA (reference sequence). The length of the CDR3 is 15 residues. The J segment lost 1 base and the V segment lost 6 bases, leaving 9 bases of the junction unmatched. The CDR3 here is CSAHPSGRSYNEQFF. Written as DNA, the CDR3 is TGCAGTGCCCACCCTAGCGGACGATCCTACAATGAGCAGTTCTTC.

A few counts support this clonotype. The CDR3 loop reads CASSLAAGTNTEAFF. The CDR3 region has the DNA TGTGCCAGCAGCTTAGCGGCCGGAACGAACACTGAAGCTTTCTTT. The genes are TRBV7-8 and TRBJ1-1, with D hard to call. The CDR3 sequence is 15 residues long. Trimming left V 0 bases short and J 1 base short, with 9 bases between. CDR1 is SGHVS and CDR2 is FQNEAQ in the germline V gene.

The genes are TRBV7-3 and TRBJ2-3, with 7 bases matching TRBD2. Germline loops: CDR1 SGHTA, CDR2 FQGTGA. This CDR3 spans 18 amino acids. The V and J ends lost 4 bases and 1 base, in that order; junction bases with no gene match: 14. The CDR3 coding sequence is TGTGCCAGCAGCTCTATGGGCTCAGGCGGGGGAGGCACAGATACGCAGTATTTT. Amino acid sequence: CASSSMGSGGGGTDTQYF.

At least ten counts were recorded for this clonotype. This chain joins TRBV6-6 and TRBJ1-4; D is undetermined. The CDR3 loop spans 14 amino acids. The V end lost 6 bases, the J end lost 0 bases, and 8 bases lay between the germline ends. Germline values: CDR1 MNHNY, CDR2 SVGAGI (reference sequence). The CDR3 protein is CASSPLATNEKLFF. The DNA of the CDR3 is TGTGCCAGCAGCCCCCTTGCAACTAATGAAAAACTGTTTTTT.

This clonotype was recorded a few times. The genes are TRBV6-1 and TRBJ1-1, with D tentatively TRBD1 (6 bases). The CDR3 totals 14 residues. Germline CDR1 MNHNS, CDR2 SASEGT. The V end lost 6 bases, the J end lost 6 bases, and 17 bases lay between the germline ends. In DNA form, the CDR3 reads TGTGCCAGCAGGTCGCTGATGGGGGCTTCTGAAGCTTTCTTT. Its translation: CASRSLMGASEAFF.

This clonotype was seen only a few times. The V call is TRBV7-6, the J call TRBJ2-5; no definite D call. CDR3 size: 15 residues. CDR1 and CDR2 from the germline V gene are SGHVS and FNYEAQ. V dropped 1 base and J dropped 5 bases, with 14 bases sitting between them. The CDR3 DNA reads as TGTGCCAGCAGCTTAGTAGTCGCTCCGGAGGAGACCCAGTACTTC. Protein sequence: CASSLVVAPEETQYF.

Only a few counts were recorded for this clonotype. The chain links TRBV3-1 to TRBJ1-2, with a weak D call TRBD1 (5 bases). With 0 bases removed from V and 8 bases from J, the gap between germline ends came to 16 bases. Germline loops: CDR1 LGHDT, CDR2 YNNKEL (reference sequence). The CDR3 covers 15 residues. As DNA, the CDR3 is TGTGCCAGCAGCCAAGATCTGCCGGGACGGTCCGGCTACACCTTC. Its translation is CASSQDLPGRSGYTF.

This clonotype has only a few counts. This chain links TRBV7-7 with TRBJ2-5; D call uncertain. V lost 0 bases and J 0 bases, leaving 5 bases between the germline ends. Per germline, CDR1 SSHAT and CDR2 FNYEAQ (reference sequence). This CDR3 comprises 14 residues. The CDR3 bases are TGTGCCAGCAGCTTAGCCGCGTACCAAGAGACCCAGTACTTC. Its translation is CASSLAAYQETQYF.

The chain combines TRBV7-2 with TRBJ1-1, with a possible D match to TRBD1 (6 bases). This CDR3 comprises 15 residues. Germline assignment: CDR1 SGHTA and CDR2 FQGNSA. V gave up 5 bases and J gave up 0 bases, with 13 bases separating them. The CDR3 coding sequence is TGTGCCAGCAGCCTGAACAGGGCTATGAACACTGAAGCTTTCTTT. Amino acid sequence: CASSLNRAMNTEAFF.

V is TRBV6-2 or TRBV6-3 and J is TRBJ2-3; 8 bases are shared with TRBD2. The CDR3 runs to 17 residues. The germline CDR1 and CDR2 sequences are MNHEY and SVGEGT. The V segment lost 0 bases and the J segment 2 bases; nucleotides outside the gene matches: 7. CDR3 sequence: CASSYSRAGAATDTQYF. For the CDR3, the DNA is TGTGCCAGCAGTTACTCGAGAGCGGGAGCAGCCACAGATACGCAGTATTTT.

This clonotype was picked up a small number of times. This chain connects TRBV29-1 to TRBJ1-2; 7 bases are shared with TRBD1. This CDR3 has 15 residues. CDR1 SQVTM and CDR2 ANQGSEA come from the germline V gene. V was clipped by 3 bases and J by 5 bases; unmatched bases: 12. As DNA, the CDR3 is TGCAGCGTTGACCCGGGGACAGCCCAGGGGTATGGCTACACCTTC. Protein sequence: CSVDPGTAQGYGYTF.

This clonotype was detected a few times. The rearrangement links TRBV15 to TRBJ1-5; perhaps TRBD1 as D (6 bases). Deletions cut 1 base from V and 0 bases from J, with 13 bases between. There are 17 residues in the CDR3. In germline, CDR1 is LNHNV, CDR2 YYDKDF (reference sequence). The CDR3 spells CATSRVWGAGSNQPQHF. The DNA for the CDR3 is TGTGCCACCAGCAGAGTATGGGGGGCCGGTAGCAATCAGCCCCAGCATTTT.

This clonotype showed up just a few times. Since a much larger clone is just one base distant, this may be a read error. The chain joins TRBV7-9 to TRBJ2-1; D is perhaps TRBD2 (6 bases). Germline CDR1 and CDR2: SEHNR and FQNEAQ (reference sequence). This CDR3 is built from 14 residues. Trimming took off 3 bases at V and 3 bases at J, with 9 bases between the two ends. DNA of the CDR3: TGTGCCAGCAGCTTCGCGGGAATCTACAATGAGCAGTTCTTC. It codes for CASSFAGIYNEQFF.

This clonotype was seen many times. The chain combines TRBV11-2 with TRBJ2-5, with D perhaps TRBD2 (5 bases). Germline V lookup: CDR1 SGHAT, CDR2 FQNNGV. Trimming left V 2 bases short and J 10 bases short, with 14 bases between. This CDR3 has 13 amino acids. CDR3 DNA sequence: TGTGCCAGCAGCTTAAATTCGGTCGGGGACCAGTACTTC. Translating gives CASSLNSVGDQYF.

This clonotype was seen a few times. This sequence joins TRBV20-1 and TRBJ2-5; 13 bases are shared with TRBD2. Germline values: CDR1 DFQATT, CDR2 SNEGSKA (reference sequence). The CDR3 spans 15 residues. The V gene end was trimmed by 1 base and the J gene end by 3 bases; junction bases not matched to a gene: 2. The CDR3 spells CSARVLAGGEETQYF. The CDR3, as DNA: TGCAGTGCTAGAGTACTAGCGGGAGGGGAAGAGACCCAGTACTTC.

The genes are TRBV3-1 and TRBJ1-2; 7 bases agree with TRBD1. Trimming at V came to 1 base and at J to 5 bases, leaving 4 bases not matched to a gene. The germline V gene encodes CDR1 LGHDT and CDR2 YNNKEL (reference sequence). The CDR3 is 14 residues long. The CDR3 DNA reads TGTGCCAGCAGCCAAGGTTGGGACAGTTATGGCTACACCTTC. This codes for CASSQGWDSYGYTF.

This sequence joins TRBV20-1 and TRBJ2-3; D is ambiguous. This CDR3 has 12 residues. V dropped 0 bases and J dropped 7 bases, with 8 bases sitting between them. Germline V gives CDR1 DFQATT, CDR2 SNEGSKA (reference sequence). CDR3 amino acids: CSARDLSNTQYF. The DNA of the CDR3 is TGCAGTGCTAGAGATCTGTCCAATACGCAGTATTTT.

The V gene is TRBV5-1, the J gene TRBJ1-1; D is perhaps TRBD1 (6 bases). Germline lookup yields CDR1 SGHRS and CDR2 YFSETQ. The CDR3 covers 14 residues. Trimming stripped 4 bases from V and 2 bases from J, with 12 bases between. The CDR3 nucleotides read TGCGCCAGCAGCGGGGGGACATTTAACACTGAAGCTTTCTTT. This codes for CASSGGTFNTEAFF.

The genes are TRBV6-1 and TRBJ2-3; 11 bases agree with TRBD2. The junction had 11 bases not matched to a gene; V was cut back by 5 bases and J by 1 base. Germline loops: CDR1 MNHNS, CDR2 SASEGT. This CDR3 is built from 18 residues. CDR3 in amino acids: CASSPLAGALVGTDTQYF. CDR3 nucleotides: TGTGCCAGCAGTCCACTAGCGGGGGCTCTCGTTGGCACAGATACGCAGTATTTT.